This entry is about one T cell receptor beta chain. The antigen is not known. The study separated CD4+ cells into CD45RA+ naive and CD45RA-negative memory subsets. The method was immunoSEQ multiplex PCR; TCRdb's version includes in-frame clones alone and lacks a portion of them. The data show around 980,000 clones, around 78% seen once. The record originates from a study of shared clonotypes between healthy human individuals. Study observations and caveats: Exclusively blood specimens were collected; tissue repertoires likely differ. A few donors showed sharing of around 5% of naive CD4 clonotypes.

The germline V gene has CDR1 SGHNT and CDR2 YYREEE (reference sequence). The CDR3 runs to 16 residues. Unmatched junction bases numbered 8, after V lost 4 bases and J lost 2 bases. The chain links TRBV5-4 to TRBJ2-3; 9 nucleotides align to TRBD2. This TCR was sampled from a man younger than 30 in good health. Some clones in this sample may be carry-over from other donors' samples. What was sequenced was memory CD4+ T cells from PBMCs. Noted subset: CD45RA-negative fraction. The CDR3 sequence: CASSASLAGLTDTQYF. DNA of the CDR3: TGTGCCAGCAGCGCTTCACTAGCGGGCCTCACAGATACGCAGTATTTT.